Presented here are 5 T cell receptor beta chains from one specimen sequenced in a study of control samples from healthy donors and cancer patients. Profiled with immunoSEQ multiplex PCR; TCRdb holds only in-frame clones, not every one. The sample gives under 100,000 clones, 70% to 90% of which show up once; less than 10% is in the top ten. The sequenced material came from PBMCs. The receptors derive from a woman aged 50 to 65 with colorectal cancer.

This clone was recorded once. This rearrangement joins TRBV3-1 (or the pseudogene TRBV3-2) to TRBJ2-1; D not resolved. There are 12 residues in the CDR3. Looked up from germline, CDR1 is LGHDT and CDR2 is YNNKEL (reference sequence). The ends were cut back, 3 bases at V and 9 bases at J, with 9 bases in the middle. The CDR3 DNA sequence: TGTGCCAGCAGCCAGGGTTTCAGTGAGCAGTTCTTC. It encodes CASSQGFSEQFF.

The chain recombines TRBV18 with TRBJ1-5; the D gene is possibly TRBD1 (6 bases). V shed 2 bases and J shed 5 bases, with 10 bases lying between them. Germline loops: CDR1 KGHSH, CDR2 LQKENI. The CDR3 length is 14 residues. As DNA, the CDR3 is TGTGCCAGCTCACCAGTCTCAGGGGATCAGCCCCAGCATTTT. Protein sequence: CASSPVSGDQPQHF.

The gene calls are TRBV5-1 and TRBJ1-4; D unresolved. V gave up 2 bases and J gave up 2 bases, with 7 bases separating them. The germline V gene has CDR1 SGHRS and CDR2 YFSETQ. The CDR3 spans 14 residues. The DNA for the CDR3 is TGCGCCAGCAGCTTTAGTGTTACTAATGAAAAACTGTTTTTT. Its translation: CASSFSVTNEKLFF.

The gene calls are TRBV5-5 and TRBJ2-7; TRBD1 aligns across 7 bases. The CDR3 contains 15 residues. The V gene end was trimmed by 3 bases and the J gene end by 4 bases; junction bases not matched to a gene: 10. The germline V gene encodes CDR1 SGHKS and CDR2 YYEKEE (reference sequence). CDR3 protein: CASSSWTGDLYEQYV. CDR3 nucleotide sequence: TGTGCCAGCAGCTCCTGGACAGGCGACCTTTACGAGCAGTACGTC.

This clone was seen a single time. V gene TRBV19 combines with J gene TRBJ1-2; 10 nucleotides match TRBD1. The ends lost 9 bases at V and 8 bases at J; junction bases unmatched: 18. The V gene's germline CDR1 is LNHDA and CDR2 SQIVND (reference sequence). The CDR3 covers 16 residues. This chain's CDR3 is CASQRQGAGETKGYTF. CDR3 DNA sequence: TGTGCCAGCCAACGACAGGGGGCGGGGGAGACTAAAGGCTACACCTTC.